This TCR beta chain is from a study of long-term antiretroviral therapy in people with HIV. This CDR3 has 14 residues. Per germline, CDR1 LNHDA and CDR2 SQIVND (reference sequence). With 5 bases removed from V and 1 base from J, the gap between germline ends came to 11 bases. By share, this clone ranks as medium-sized. Participants with HIV, all of them, were treated in the United States. The libraries were made with immunoSEQ v3.0 at survey level. Generated by immunoSEQ multiplex PCR, the TCRdb table keeps only in-frame clones and is missing some. This sample has about 10,000 clones, with about 81% found just once.

Sequenced material: unsorted PBMCs, taken 0.7 years after starting antiretroviral therapy. The chain uses TRBV19 and TRBJ1-1; D might be TRBD1 (5 bases). The sequence came from a middle-aged man with HIV. The CDR3 is CASSVGTGNTEAFF. The DNA of the CDR3 is TGTGCCAGTAGTGTCGGGACGGGGAACACTGAAGCTTTCTTT.